These 21 T cell receptor beta chains were sequenced from one sample in a study of blood T cell repertoires in COVID-19. The repertoire was sequenced with immunoSEQ multiplex PCR; TCRdb's copy has only in-frame clones and lacks some. Seen here are a few hundred thousand clones, 85% to 90% observed once, and the top ten hold about 2%. Sequencing was done on a sample of peripheral blood. The receptor set was obtained from a woman between 45 and 60 years old with acute or convalescent COVID-19.

DNA of the CDR3: TGTGCCATCAGTGAGTCGAGTGGACACCTGAGCAATCAGCCCCAGCATTTT. Translation: CAISESSGHLSNQPQHF. This rearrangement joins TRBV10-3 to TRBJ1-5; the D gene is possibly TRBD1 (5 bases). Trimming stripped 0 bases from V and 1 base from J, with 13 bases between. The CDR3 extends over 17 amino acids. Germline lookup yields CDR1 ENHRY and CDR2 SYGVKD.

The V gene is TRBV10-1, the J gene TRBJ1-5, with 10 bases matching TRBD1. CDR3 length: 17 amino acids. Per germline, CDR1 WNHNN and CDR2 SYGVQD (reference sequence). Trimming cost V 7 bases and J 7 bases; bases outside gene matches: 16. CDR3 sequence (DNA): TGCGCCAGCATTCAAAAACCGGGACAGGGGAGAAGGCAGCCCCAGCATTTT. Amino acids: CASIQKPGQGRRQPQHF.

This chain joins TRBV30 and TRBJ2-7; 8 bases are a match to TRBD1. The V segment lost 5 bases and the J segment 2 bases; nucleotides outside the gene matches: 5. Germline assignment: CDR1 GTSNPN and CDR2 SVGIG (reference sequence). This CDR3 has 13 amino acids. CDR3 DNA: TGTGCCTGGGACAGGGGAACTACCTACGAGCAGTACTTC. As protein: CAWDRGTTYEQYF.

This chain uses TRBV3-1 (or the pseudogene TRBV3-2) with TRBJ2-3; TRBD2 matches 7 bases. V was pared by 1 base and J by 2 bases, with 12 bases of the junction left unmatched. CDR1 is LGHDT and CDR2 is YNNKEL in the germline V gene (reference sequence). The CDR3 runs 18 residues. The CDR3 loop reads CASSQGKRETISTDTQYF. Here the CDR3 DNA reads TGTGCCAGCAGCCAAGGTAAGCGGGAAACGATTTCCACAGATACGCAGTATTTT.

This clone is medium-sized in the sample. The CDR3 region is CASSSVGYTGELFF. For the CDR3, the DNA is TGTGCCAGCAGCAGCGTTGGATACACCGGGGAGCTGTTTTTT. The chain combines TRBV7-9 with TRBJ2-2; D is uncertain. CDR1 is SEHNR and CDR2 is FQNEAQ in the germline V gene (reference sequence). The CDR3 is 14 residues long. Between the trimmed V and J ends, which lost 5 bases and 3 bases, there was a span of 10 bases.

V usage is TRBV27 and J usage is TRBJ1-4, with TRBD1 as a possible D gene (6 bases). Deletions cut 9 bases from V and 11 bases from J, with 22 bases between. The CDR3 totals 14 residues. Germline V gene lookup returns CDR1 MNHEY and CDR2 SMNVEV (reference sequence). The CDR3, as DNA: TGTGCCAGTTCTAGGGGGGGAGAAGCCGGTAAACTGTTTTTT. It encodes CASSRGGEAGKLFF.

The rearrangement uses TRBV27 and TRBJ2-7; TRBD1 matches 10 bases. This CDR3 has 12 residues. The J segment lost 5 bases and the V segment lost 10 bases, leaving 5 bases of the junction unmatched. Per the germline V gene, CDR1 is MNHEY and CDR2 is SMNVEV (reference sequence). CDR3 residues: CAIRQGANEQYF. The CDR3 coding sequence is TGTGCCATCAGACAGGGGGCGAACGAGCAGTACTTC.

V is TRBV3-1 (or the pseudogene TRBV3-2) and J is TRBJ2-7, with 9 bases lining up with TRBD2. In germline, CDR1 is LGHDT, CDR2 YNNKEL (reference sequence). J lost 7 bases, V lost 1 base, and 8 bases had no gene match. This CDR3 is built from 15 residues. Here the CDR3 DNA reads TGTGCCAGCAGCCAAGGTTCAGCGGGAGGTTTAGAGCAGTACTTC. This translates into CASSQGSAGGLEQYF.

The rearrangement links TRBV6-2 or TRBV6-3 to TRBJ2-7; D gene ambiguous. The germline gives CDR1 MNHEY, CDR2 SVGEGT. V was cut by 2 bases and J by 1 base, with 15 bases left in between. The CDR3 extends over 16 amino acids. The CDR3 DNA follows: TGTGCCAGCAGTTACGGTGGGCAGTGGATTTCCTACGAGCAGTACTTC. Translating gives CASSYGGQWISYEQYF.

This clone appeared a few times. V is TRBV19 and J is TRBJ1-1; TRBD1 is a possible D gene (5 bases). Germline V gives CDR1 LNHDA, CDR2 SQIVND (reference sequence). V shed 5 bases and J shed 2 bases, with 9 bases lying between them. The CDR3 sequence is 13 residues long. CDR3 in DNA: TGTGCCAGTAGTTGGGGGGTCAACACTGAAGCTTTCTTT. It codes for CASSWGVNTEAFF.

The genes are TRBV10-2 and TRBJ1-2, with a possible D match to TRBD1 (5 bases). Trimming removed 4 bases from V and 4 bases from J, with 7 bases in between. Germline V gene lookup returns CDR1 WSHSY and CDR2 SAAADI. The CDR3 covers 12 residues. This CDR3 is CASSGGGYGYTF. CDR3 coding DNA: TGCGCCAGCAGTGGGGGGGGCTATGGCTACACCTTC.

The rearrangement uses TRBV5-1 and TRBJ2-5; tentative D call: TRBD1 (6 bases). The CDR3 contains 14 residues. From germline, CDR1 is SGHRS and CDR2 YFSETQ. Trimming took 4 bases from V and 1 from J, leaving 11 bases between them. CDR3 DNA: TGCGCCAGCAGCCCAGGACAGCCCCAAGAGACCCAGTACTTC. This gives the protein CASSPGQPQETQYF.

V is TRBV18 and J is TRBJ2-3; 9 bases match TRBD2. The CDR3 is 16 residues long. Unmatched junction bases numbered 6, after V lost 3 bases and J lost 2 bases. Germline V gives CDR1 KGHSH, CDR2 LQKENI. The CDR3 here is CASSPLAGAFTDTQYF. DNA for the CDR3: TGTGCCAGCTCACCTTTAGCGGGGGCGTTCACAGATACGCAGTATTTT.

The rearrangement uses TRBV10-3 and TRBJ2-4; possibly TRBD2 for D (6 bases). With 4 bases removed from V and 0 bases from J, the gap between germline ends came to 16 bases. The CDR3 is 17 amino acids. Germline loops: CDR1 ENHRY, CDR2 SYGVKD. CDR3 bases: TGTGCCATCAGTGCCTCGGAGGGGCTATTAGCCAAAAACATTCAGTACTTC. It translates to CAISASEGLLAKNIQYF.

CDR3 protein: CASSLGGWSNSPLHF. The CDR3 bases are TGTGCCAGCAGCTTAGGAGGGTGGAGTAATTCACCCCTCCACTTT. The chain recombines TRBV7-2 with TRBJ1-6; D is undetermined. V was pared by 1 base and J by 6 bases, with 10 bases between. The germline CDR1 and CDR2 sequences are SGHTA and FQGNSA. The CDR3 is 15 residues long.

The chain has TRBV18 and TRBJ2-7; 10 bases match TRBD1. Germline trimming cut 4 bases from V and 4 bases from J; bases unmatched to any gene: 4. Germline loops: CDR1 KGHSH, CDR2 LQKENI. This CDR3 is 14 amino acids long. CDR3 bases: TGTGCCAGCTCACAAGGACAGGGGGGGTACGAGCAGTACTTC. Its protein is CASSQGQGGYEQYF.

The chain joins TRBV18 to TRBJ1-2; D unresolved. The V gene's germline CDR1 is KGHSH and CDR2 LQKENI. The CDR3 is 14 amino acids. V lost 2 bases and J lost 4, with 11 bases in between. The CDR3 DNA is TGTGCCAGCTCACCAGTGACTGAATTCTATGGCTACACCTTC. Translation: CASSPVTEFYGYTF.

The genes are TRBV29-1 and TRBJ1-4; TRBD1 agrees at 9 bases. Germline assignment: CDR1 SQVTM and CDR2 ANQGSEA. This CDR3 spans 14 amino acids. The trim removed 6 bases at V and 7 bases at J, leaving 9 bases unmatched. The CDR3 DNA is TGCAGCGTCGCGACAGGGGGTCCAGGTGAAAAACTGTTTTTT. Amino acid sequence: CSVATGGPGEKLFF.

The chain joins TRBV5-1 to TRBJ1-2; 7 bases match TRBD1. The CDR3 sequence is 15 residues long. Germline CDR1 reads SGHRS; CDR2 reads YFSETQ. The J segment lost 5 bases and the V segment lost 7 bases, leaving 14 bases of the junction unmatched. The CDR3 is CASETGIGSPYGYTF. CDR3 sequence (DNA): TGCGCCAGCGAGACAGGGATTGGGTCGCCTTATGGCTACACCTTC.

The V and J genes are TRBV20-1 and TRBJ2-1; perhaps TRBD1 as D (5 bases). Germline V gives CDR1 DFQATT, CDR2 SNEGSKA (reference sequence). Between the trimmed V and J ends, which lost 3 bases and 12 bases, there was a span of 12 bases. This CDR3 contains 11 residues. CDR3 amino acids: CSAREQVWQFF. As DNA, the CDR3 is TGCAGTGCTAGGGAACAGGTCTGGCAGTTCTTC.

This rearrangement joins TRBV18 to TRBJ1-1; D possibly corresponds to TRBD1 (6 bases). Germline loops: CDR1 KGHSH, CDR2 LQKENI. Trimming stripped 4 bases from V and 0 bases from J, with 18 bases between. CDR3 length equals 17 residues. The CDR3 is CASSLGTTLLMNTEAFF. For the CDR3, the DNA is TGTGCCAGCTCACTTGGGACAACCCTTTTAATGAACACTGAAGCTTTCTTT.